This T cell receptor (beta chain) stems from a study of T cell responses to AZD1222 COVID-19 vaccine. Notes on the study in general: White British people made up most donors, females outnumbered males, and clonal diversity was possibly underestimated. Regions 160-218 and 743-854 held dominance among vaccine-associated CD4 TCRs, which spanned spike. All repertoire sampling was performed exclusively after the peak T cell response. Spike-specific TCR breadth and depth rose after two AZD1222 doses.

Germline V gives CDR1 MDHEN, CDR2 SYDVKM. Between the trimmed V and J ends, which lost 6 bases and 6 bases, there was a span of 17 bases. This CDR3 has 14 residues. To note about this clone: The antigen remains unidentified.

Sequencing was performed with immunoSEQ multiplex PCR; in TCRdb, only in-frame clones are kept and a portion is missing. The table has about 140,000 clones, 90% to 95% seen once. This specimen consisted of peripheral blood, obtained 28 days after the second AZD1222 dose. This chain connects TRBV28 to TRBJ1-2; D is uncertain. The receptor was derived from an adult who received the AZD1222 COVID-19 vaccine. This CDR3 reads CASSSRARLHGYTF. For the CDR3, the DNA is TGTGCCAGCAGCTCCCGGGCGCGGCTCCATGGCTACACCTTC.